The 25 T cell receptor beta chains given below trace back to one sample, sequenced in a study of cytotoxic CD8 clonotypes in ibrutinib-treated CLL. TCRdb keeps only in-frame clones here, not all; method: immunoSEQ multiplex PCR. There are approximately 200,000 clones in the sample; around 72% occur only once, and 10% to 15% lies in the top ten. Here the sequenced sample was PBMCs, taken after 24 months of ibrutinib treatment. Receptors were obtained from a human donor with chronic lymphocytic leukemia.

This clone was observed a single time. The chain couples TRBV11-2 to TRBJ1-4, with no clear D. Trimming stripped 0 bases from V and 10 bases from J, with 12 bases between. Germline loops: CDR1 SGHAT, CDR2 FQNNGV. The CDR3 is 14 residues long. CDR3 DNA sequence: TGTGCCAGCAGCTTAGATTGGAGTCGTCGAAAACTGTTTTTT. Its translation: CASSLDWSRRKLFF.

The rearrangement uses TRBV28 and TRBJ1-4; no clear D gene. The ends were cut back, 5 bases at V and 4 bases at J, with 14 bases in the middle. This CDR3 has 15 residues. CDR1 is MDHEN and CDR2 is SYDVKM in the germline V gene. Here the CDR3 reads CASSPFSEVNEKLFF. For the CDR3, the DNA is TGTGCCAGCAGTCCCTTTTCAGAAGTTAATGAAAAACTGTTTTTT.

The chain employs TRBV5-4 and TRBJ2-7; D is undetermined. The CDR3 consists of 14 residues. Looked up from germline, CDR1 is SGHNT and CDR2 is YYREEE (reference sequence). V shed 6 bases and J shed 2 bases, with 15 bases lying between them. The CDR3 nucleotides read TGTGCCAGCAACCCCGCAGGAAAAGCCTACGAGCAGTACTTC. Protein product: CASNPAGKAYEQYF.

This clone appeared a few times. V and J are TRBV27 and TRBJ2-7; 16 nucleotides agree with TRBD2. From germline, CDR1 is MNHEY and CDR2 SMNVEV (reference sequence). Germline trimming cut 4 bases from V and 1 base from J; bases unmatched to any gene: 7. This CDR3 spans 18 amino acids. The CDR3 protein is CASSSMGLAGGRSYEQYF. As DNA, the CDR3 is TGTGCCAGCAGTTCGATGGGACTAGCGGGAGGGAGGTCCTACGAGCAGTACTTC.

This chain joins TRBV10-3 and TRBJ1-5; 10 bases fit TRBD1. Germline CDR1 is ENHRY and CDR2 is SYGVKD. With V trimmed by 3 bases and J by 5 bases, 1 base remained unmatched. This CDR3 comprises 14 residues. CDR3 residues: CAISDGTGDQPQHF. The DNA of the CDR3 is TGTGCCATCAGTGATGGGACAGGGGATCAGCCCCAGCATTTT.

V and J are TRBV7-8 and TRBJ2-1; 11 bases agree with TRBD2. After removal of 6 bases from V and 4 bases from J, the junction contained 11 bases not matched to a gene. From germline, CDR1 is SGHVS and CDR2 FQNEAQ. CDR3 size: 17 residues. The CDR3 bases are TGTGCCAGCAGTTTACTAGCGGGAGTAGGGCATTACAATGAGCAGTTCTTC. Amino acid sequence: CASSLLAGVGHYNEQFF.

Remarks on this clone: The identical CDR3 is also encoded by other nucleotide sequences in the sample. This chain uses TRBV20-1 with TRBJ2-1; D remains unclear. The V and J ends lost 3 bases and 7 bases respectively, with 4 bases between them. The CDR3 is 10 residues long. Germline V gene lookup returns CDR1 DFQATT and CDR2 SNEGSKA (reference sequence). In DNA form, the CDR3 reads TGCAGTGCTAGTGTGAATGAGCAGTTCTTC. Protein product: CSASVNEQFF.

The chain carries TRBV6-1 and TRBJ2-7; 7 bases agree with TRBD2. CDR3 length: 14 amino acids. Germline trimming cut 8 bases from V and 5 bases from J; bases unmatched to any gene: 12. Germline assignment: CDR1 MNHNS and CDR2 SASEGT. CDR3 DNA: TGTGCCAGCGACAAGCGGGATCTCACCCACGAGCAGTACTTC. Translation: CASDKRDLTHEQYF.

The V gene is TRBV18, the J gene TRBJ2-6; the match to TRBD1 covers 9 bases. This CDR3 is built from 18 residues. The germline V gene has CDR1 KGHSH and CDR2 LQKENI. V shed 6 bases, J shed 0 bases, and the junction held 9 bases outside the gene matches. The CDR3 DNA reads TGTGCCAGCTCGCCGGGACAGGGATTCTTCTCTGGGGCCAACGTCCTGACTTTC. This translates into CASSPGQGFFSGANVLTF.

This clone was seen a handful of times. V and J are TRBV5-4 and TRBJ2-5; D is ambiguous. The CDR3 spans 16 residues. V gave up 4 bases and J gave up 4 bases, with 20 bases separating them. CDR1 SGHNT and CDR2 YYREEE come from the germline V gene (reference sequence). The CDR3 region has the DNA TGTGCCAGCAGCGCGACGAACTACGTAAGTGGAGAGACCCAGTACTTC. Translation gives CASSATNYVSGETQYF.

The chain has TRBV30 and TRBJ1-2; D is unclear. The germline gives CDR1 GTSNPN, CDR2 SVGIG (reference sequence). CDR3 length equals 15 residues. The V and J ends lost 2 bases and 8 bases respectively, with 21 bases between them. DNA for the CDR3: TGTGCCTGGAGTTCTTCCGGGGAAGCCCTTGTGGGCTACACCTTC. Amino acids: CAWSSSGEALVGYTF. The whole variable domain, filled in from reference TRBV30 and TRBJ1-2, reads SQTIHQWPATLVQPVGSPLSLECTVEGTSNPNLYWYRQAAGRGLQLLFYSVGIGQISSEVPQNLSASRPQDRQFILSSKKLLLSDSGFYLCAWSSSGEALVGYTFGSGTRLTVV.

J is TRBJ2-1 and V is TRBV27; D may be TRBD2 (7 bases). Trimming shortened V by 2 bases and J by 4 bases, and 21 bases separated the two germline ends. This CDR3 spans 18 amino acids. The germline V gene has CDR1 MNHEY and CDR2 SMNVEV (reference sequence). The CDR3 spells CASSLRGGEGGWYNEQFF. In nucleotides, the CDR3 is TGTGCCAGCAGTTTAAGGGGAGGCGAGGGGGGGTGGTACAATGAGCAGTTCTTC.

The CDR3 protein is CASSILSVGDTEAFF. For the CDR3, the DNA is TGTGCCAGTAGTATACTTAGCGTAGGCGACACTGAAGCTTTCTTT. This chain uses TRBV19 with TRBJ1-1, with D uncertain. Trimming left V 2 bases short and J 3 bases short, with 13 bases between. In germline, CDR1 is LNHDA, CDR2 SQIVND (reference sequence). The CDR3 runs 15 residues.

This chain joins TRBV6-5 and TRBJ2-7; 8 nucleotides agree with TRBD1. The CDR3 runs to 15 residues. V was clipped by 2 bases and J by 7 bases; unmatched bases: 10. The germline V gene has CDR1 MNHEY and CDR2 SVGAGI. This CDR3 reads CASSYLGQGESEQYF. CDR3 in DNA: TGTGCCAGCAGTTACCTCGGACAGGGTGAATCGGAGCAGTACTTC.

The J gene is TRBJ2-1, the V gene TRBV5-1; D is unclear. V was cut by 1 base and J by 6 bases, with 5 bases left in between. CDR1 is SGHRS and CDR2 is YFSETQ in the germline V gene. The CDR3 covers 12 residues. This CDR3 reads CASSLSRNEQFF. As DNA, the CDR3 is TGCGCCAGCAGCTTGAGTCGCAATGAGCAGTTCTTC.

The V gene is TRBV27, the J gene TRBJ2-1, with TRBD2 matching over 11 bases. The CDR3 loop spans 14 amino acids. Trimming cost V 3 bases and J 8 bases; bases outside gene matches: 3. CDR1 MNHEY and CDR2 SMNVEV come from the germline V gene (reference sequence). CDR3 nucleotides: TGTGCCAGCAGTTTGACTAGCGGGACCCATGAGCAGTTCTTC. Amino acid sequence: CASSLTSGTHEQFF.

The chain recombines TRBV7-6 with TRBJ2-2; 7 bases map to TRBD2. CDR1 is SGHVS, CDR2 FNYEAQ, per germline. V lost 8 bases, J lost 2 bases, and 8 bases stayed unmatched. The CDR3 spans 15 residues. This CDR3 is CASWPSGGNTGELFF. The CDR3 DNA reads as TGTGCCAGCTGGCCTTCGGGGGGAAACACCGGGGAGCTGTTTTTT. The variable domain in full, completed from reference TRBV7-6 and TRBJ2-2, reads GAGVSQSPRYKVTKRGQDVALRCDPISGHVSLYWYRQALGQGPEFLTYFNYEAQQDKSGLPNDRFSAERPEGSISTLTIQRTEQRDSAMYRCASWPSGGNTGELFFGEGSRLTVL.

This clone occurred once. The V call is TRBV5-1, the J call TRBJ2-3; 7 bases are a match to TRBD1. The CDR3 length is 15 residues. Losses at the gene ends were 4 bases for V and 3 bases for J; bases not matched to a gene: 8. Germline loops: CDR1 SGHRS, CDR2 YFSETQ. The CDR3 loop reads CASSGTTGPTDTQYF. The CDR3 nucleotides read TGCGCCAGCAGCGGGACGACAGGGCCTACAGATACGCAGTATTTT.

This rearrangement joins TRBV7-9 to TRBJ2-2, with 9 bases aligning to TRBD1. V lost 5 bases and J lost 1; bases outside the gene matches: 11. Germline CDR1 is SEHNR and CDR2 is FQNEAQ (reference sequence). The length of the CDR3 is 18 residues. The CDR3 nucleotides are TGTGCCAGCAGCCCTAGCAATCCGGGACAGGGGAACACCGGGGAGCTGTTTTTT. This sequence encodes CASSPSNPGQGNTGELFF.

V usage is TRBV20-1 and J usage is TRBJ1-1, with unresolved D. Germline CDR1 reads DFQATT; CDR2 reads SNEGSKA (reference sequence). Trimming took 5 bases from V and 1 from J, leaving 2 bases between them. The length of the CDR3 is 10 residues. The CDR3 spells CSAWNTEAFF. CDR3 DNA: TGCAGTGCTTGGAACACTGAAGCTTTCTTT.

The chain recombines TRBV7-2 with TRBJ2-2; the D is unclear. The CDR3 sequence is 12 residues long. Germline CDR1 is SGHTA and CDR2 is FQGNSA. The ends were cut back, 3 bases at V and 7 bases at J, with 6 bases in the middle. The CDR3 DNA is TGTGCCAGCAGCTTGTACATCGGGGAGCTGTTTTTT. As protein: CASSLYIGELFF.

The chain carries TRBV4-2 and TRBJ1-2; no definite D call. The CDR3 contains 18 residues. Germline-derived CDR1 and CDR2 are LGHNA and YNFKEQ. Trimming left V 4 bases short and J 6 bases short, with 27 bases between. CDR3 nucleotide sequence: TGTGCCAGCAGCCCCGGGGAAGGAAGAGGATCCTCGCTCAATGGCTACACCTTC. Protein: CASSPGEGRGSSLNGYTF.

V usage is TRBV2 and J usage is TRBJ1-1; D unclear. V was pared by 2 bases and J by 1 base, with 8 bases between. The length of the CDR3 is 14 residues. Germline V gives CDR1 SNHLY, CDR2 FYNNEI. The CDR3 sequence: CASSERRGNTEAFF. CDR3 bases: TGTGCCAGCAGTGAAAGACGGGGGAACACTGAAGCTTTCTTT.

V usage is TRBV9 and J usage is TRBJ2-3; TRBD1 agrees at 8 bases. J was trimmed by 4 bases and V by 3 bases; bases with no gene match: 4. There are 14 residues in the CDR3. The germline V gene has CDR1 SGDLS and CDR2 YYNGEE. This CDR3 is CASSAGQGPDTQYF. The CDR3 DNA follows: TGTGCCAGCAGCGCTGGACAGGGCCCAGATACGCAGTATTTT.

This chain links TRBV4-2 with TRBJ1-1; 8 bases fit TRBD1. The CDR3 has 15 residues. Germline lookup yields CDR1 LGHNA and CDR2 YNFKEQ. J lost 4 bases, V lost 5 bases, and 9 bases had no gene match. This CDR3 is CASSFNQGAITEAFF. CDR3 in DNA: TGTGCCAGCAGCTTCAACCAGGGGGCGATCACTGAAGCTTTCTTT.